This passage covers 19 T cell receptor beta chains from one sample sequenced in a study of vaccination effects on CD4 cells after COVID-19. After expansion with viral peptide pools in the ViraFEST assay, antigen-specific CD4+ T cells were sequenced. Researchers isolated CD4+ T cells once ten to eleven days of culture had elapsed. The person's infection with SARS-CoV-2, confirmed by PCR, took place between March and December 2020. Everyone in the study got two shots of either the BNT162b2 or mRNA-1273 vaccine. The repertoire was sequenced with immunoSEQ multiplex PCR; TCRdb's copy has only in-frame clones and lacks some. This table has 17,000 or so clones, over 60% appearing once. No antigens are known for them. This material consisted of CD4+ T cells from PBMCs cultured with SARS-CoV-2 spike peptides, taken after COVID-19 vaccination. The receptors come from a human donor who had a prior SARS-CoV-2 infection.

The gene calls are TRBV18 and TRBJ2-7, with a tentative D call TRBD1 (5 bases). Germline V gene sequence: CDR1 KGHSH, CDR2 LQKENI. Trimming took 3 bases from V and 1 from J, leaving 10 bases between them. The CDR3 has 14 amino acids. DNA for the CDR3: TGTGCCAGCTCACCCTCAGGGTTATCCTACGAGCAGTACTTC. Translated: CASSPSGLSYEQYF.

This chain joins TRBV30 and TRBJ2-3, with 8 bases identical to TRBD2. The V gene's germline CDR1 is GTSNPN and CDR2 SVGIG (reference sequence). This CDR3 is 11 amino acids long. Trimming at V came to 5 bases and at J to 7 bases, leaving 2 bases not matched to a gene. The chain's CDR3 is CAWAGGNTQYF. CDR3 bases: TGTGCCTGGGCGGGAGGTAATACGCAGTATTTT.

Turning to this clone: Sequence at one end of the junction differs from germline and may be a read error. CDR3 protein: CASSPPASQGNPEAFF. In DNA form, the CDR3 reads TGTGCCAGCTCACCGCCTGCTTCACAGGGGAACCCTGAAGCTTTCTTT. The chain uses TRBV18 and TRBJ1-1, with 7 bases lining up with TRBD1. Germline loops: CDR1 KGHSH, CDR2 LQKENI. CDR3 length: 16 amino acids.

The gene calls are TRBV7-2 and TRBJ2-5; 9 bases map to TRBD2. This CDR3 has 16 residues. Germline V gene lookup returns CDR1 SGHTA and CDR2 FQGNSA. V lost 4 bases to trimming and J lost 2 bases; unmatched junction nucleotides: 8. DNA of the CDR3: TGTGCCAGCAGCTCCGACTTCGCGGGGGGGCAAGAGACCCAGTACTTC. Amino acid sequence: CASSSDFAGGQETQYF.

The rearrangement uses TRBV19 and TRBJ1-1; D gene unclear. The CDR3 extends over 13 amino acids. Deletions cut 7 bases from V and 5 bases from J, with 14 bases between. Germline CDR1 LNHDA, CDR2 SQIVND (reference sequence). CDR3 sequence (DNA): TGTGCCAGTACCGGGTCCGGGGAGACTGAAGCTTTCTTT. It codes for CASTGSGETEAFF.

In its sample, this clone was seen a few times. The CDR3 coding sequence is TGTGCCAGTGCAGGGACAGGCTCTGGAAACACCATATATTTT. This sequence encodes CASAGTGSGNTIYF. The chain links TRBV14 to TRBJ1-3; TRBD1 agrees at 8 bases. J gave up 0 bases and V 9 bases, and 4 bases lay outside the gene matches. The germline CDR1 and CDR2 sequences are SGHDN and FVKESK. This CDR3 has 14 residues.

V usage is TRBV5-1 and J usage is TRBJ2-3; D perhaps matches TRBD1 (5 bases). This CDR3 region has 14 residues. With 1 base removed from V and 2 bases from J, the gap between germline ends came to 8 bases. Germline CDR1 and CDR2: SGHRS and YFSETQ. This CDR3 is CASSLQGDTDTQYF. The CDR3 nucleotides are TGCGCCAGCAGCTTGCAAGGGGACACAGATACGCAGTATTTT. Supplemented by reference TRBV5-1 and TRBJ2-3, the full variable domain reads KAGVTQTPRYLIKTRGQQVTLSCSPISGHRSVSWYQQTPGQGLQFLFEYFSETQRNKGNFPGRFSGRQFSNSRSEMNVSTLELGDSALYLCASSLQGDTDTQYFGPGTRLTVL.

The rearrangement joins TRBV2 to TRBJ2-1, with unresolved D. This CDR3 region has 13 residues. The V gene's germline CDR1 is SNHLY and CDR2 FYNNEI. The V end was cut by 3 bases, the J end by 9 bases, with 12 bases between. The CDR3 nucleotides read TGTGCCAGCAGTGATGACGCAATCCCTGAGCAGTTCTTC. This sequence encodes CASSDDAIPEQFF.

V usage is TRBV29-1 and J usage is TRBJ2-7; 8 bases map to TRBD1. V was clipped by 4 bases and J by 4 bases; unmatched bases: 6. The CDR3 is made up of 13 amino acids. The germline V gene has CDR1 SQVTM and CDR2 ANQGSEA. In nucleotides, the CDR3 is TGCAGCGTTGCCGGGACAGGATCGTACGAGCAGTACTTC. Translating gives CSVAGTGSYEQYF.

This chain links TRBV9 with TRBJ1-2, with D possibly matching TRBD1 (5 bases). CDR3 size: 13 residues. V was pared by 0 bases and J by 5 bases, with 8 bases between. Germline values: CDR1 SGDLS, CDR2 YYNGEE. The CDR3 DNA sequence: TGTGCCAGCAGCGTAGCCGACAGATATGGCTACACCTTC. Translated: CASSVADRYGYTF.

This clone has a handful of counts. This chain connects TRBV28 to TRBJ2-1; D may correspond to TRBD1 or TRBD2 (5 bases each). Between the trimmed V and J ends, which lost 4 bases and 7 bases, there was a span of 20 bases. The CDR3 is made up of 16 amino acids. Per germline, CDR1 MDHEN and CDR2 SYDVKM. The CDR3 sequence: CASSWPGTDHSNEQFF. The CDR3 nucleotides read TGTGCCAGCAGTTGGCCCGGGACCGACCATTCTAATGAGCAGTTCTTC.

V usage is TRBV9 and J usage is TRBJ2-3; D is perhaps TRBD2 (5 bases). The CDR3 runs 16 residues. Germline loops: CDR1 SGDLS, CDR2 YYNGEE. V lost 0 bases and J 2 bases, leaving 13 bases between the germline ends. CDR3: CASSVGGFGITDTQYF. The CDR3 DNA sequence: TGTGCCAGCAGCGTAGGAGGGTTCGGGATCACAGATACGCAGTATTTT.

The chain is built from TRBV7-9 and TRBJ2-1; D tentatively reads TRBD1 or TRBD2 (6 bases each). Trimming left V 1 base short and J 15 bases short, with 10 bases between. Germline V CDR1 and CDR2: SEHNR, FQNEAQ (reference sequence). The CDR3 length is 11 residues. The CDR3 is CASSLVGGPFF. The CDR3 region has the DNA TGTGCCAGCAGCTTAGTGGGGGGCCCGTTCTTC.

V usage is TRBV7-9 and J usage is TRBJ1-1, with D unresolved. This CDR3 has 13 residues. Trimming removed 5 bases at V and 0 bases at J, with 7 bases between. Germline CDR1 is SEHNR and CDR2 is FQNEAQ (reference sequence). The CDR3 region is CASSPRMNTEAFF. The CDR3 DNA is TGTGCCAGCAGCCCCCGCATGAACACTGAAGCTTTCTTT. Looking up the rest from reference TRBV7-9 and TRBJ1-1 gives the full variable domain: DTGVSQNPRHKITKRGQNVTFRCDPISEHNRLYWYRQTLGQGPEFLTYFQNEAQLEKSRLLSDRFSAERPKGSFSTLEIQRTEQGDSAMYLCASSPRMNTEAFFGQGTRLTVV.

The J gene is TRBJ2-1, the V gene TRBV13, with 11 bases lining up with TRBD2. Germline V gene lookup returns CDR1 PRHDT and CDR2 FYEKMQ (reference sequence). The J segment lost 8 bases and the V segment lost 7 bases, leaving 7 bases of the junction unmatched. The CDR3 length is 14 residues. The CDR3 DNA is TGTGCCAGCAAGGTAGCGGGAGGGCGGCATGAGCAGTTCTTC. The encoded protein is CASKVAGGRHEQFF. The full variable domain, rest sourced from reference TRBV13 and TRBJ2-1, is AAGVIQSPRHLIKEKRETATLKCYPIPRHDTVYWYQQGPGQDPQFLISFYEKMQSDKGSIPDRFSAQQFSDYHSELNMSSLELGDSALYFCASKVAGGRHEQFFGPGTRLTVL.

The CDR3 loop is CASSPFGFVTDTQYF. CDR3 bases: TGTGCCAGCAGCCCGTTTGGCTTTGTCACAGATACGCAGTATTTT. V and J are TRBV6-5 and TRBJ2-3; D is unclear. In germline, CDR1 is MNHEY, CDR2 SVGAGI. The length of the CDR3 is 15 residues. The ends were cut back, 6 bases at V and 2 bases at J, with 15 bases in the middle.

The CDR3 loop is CASSLAGQGEAFF. The CDR3, as DNA: TGCGCCAGCAGCTTGGCGGGACAGGGGGAAGCTTTCTTT. The chain couples TRBV5-1 to TRBJ1-1; 10 nucleotides line up with TRBD1. CDR1 and CDR2 from the germline V gene are SGHRS and YFSETQ. V gave up 0 bases and J gave up 8 bases; unmatched junction bases: 1. The CDR3 length is 13 residues.

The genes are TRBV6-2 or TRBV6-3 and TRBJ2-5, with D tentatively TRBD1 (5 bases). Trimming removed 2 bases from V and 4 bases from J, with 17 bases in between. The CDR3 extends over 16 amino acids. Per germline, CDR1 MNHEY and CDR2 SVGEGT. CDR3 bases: TGTGCCAGCAGTTACCGTCGAAGGGGTGTGGGAGAGACCCAGTACTTC. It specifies CASSYRRRGVGETQYF.

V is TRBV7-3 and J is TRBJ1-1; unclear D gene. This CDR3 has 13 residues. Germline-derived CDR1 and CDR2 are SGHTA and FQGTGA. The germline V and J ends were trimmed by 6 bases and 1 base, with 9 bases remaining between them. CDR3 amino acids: CASSPQPNTEAFF. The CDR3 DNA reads TGTGCCAGCAGTCCTCAGCCGAACACTGAAGCTTTCTTT.